These T cell receptor beta chains were read from a single sample in a study of T cell responses to AZD1222 COVID-19 vaccine. Generated by immunoSEQ multiplex PCR, the TCRdb table keeps only in-frame clones and is missing some. The sample carries around 120,000 clones, 80% to 95% recorded once. The sample in question was peripheral blood, obtained on day 0 of AZD1222 vaccination. Receptors originate from an adult in good health. The conserved cysteine and the conserved F or W are not part of the CDR3 here. Each record gives: J gene, V gene, clone size, CDR3 length, CDR3 protein. Size tells how often a clone was seen (once, few, many) or the class of an expanded clone, and some rows leave it out.

j_gene: TRBJ2-2; v_gene: TRBV20-1; abundance: -; len: 11; CDR3aa: SASRVSTGELF
j_gene: TRBJ2-3; v_gene: TRBV5-6; abundance: -; len: 14; CDR3aa: ASSLTGGGAVDTQY
j_gene: TRBJ1-5; v_gene: TRBV12-3/TRBV12-4; abundance: -; len: 10; CDR3aa: ASQGGNQPQH
j_gene: TRBJ1-2; v_gene: TRBV12-2; abundance: -; len: 14; CDR3aa: ASRADRGRIVYGYT
j_gene: TRBJ1-1; v_gene: TRBV29-1; abundance: -; len: 8; CDR3aa: SVDRGGAF
j_gene: TRBJ2-3; v_gene: TRBV7-2; abundance: -; len: 14; CDR3aa: ASSFRTGTVTDTQY
j_gene: TRBJ1-1; v_gene: TRBV10-2; abundance: -; len: 12; CDR3aa: ASSAQGMSTEAF
j_gene: TRBJ2-3; v_gene: TRBV4-3; abundance: once; len: 11; CDR3aa: ASSQEAGDTQY
j_gene: TRBJ2-5; v_gene: TRBV4-3; abundance: -; len: 12; CDR3aa: ASSQELTSGTQY
j_gene: TRBJ1-1; v_gene: TRBV28; abundance: -; len: 13; CDR3aa: ASSLNLGNGAEAF
j_gene: TRBJ2-2; v_gene: TRBV9; abundance: once; len: 11; CDR3aa: ASSPSDTGELF
j_gene: TRBJ2-5; v_gene: TRBV24-1; abundance: -; len: 14; CDR3aa: ATSDLRQGRGETQY
j_gene: TRBJ2-7; v_gene: TRBV5-4; abundance: -; len: 13; CDR3aa: ASSLMAGVRDEQY
j_gene: TRBJ2-2; v_gene: TRBV28; abundance: -; len: 14; CDR3aa: ASSPTGNKDTGELF
j_gene: TRBJ1-6; v_gene: TRBV14; abundance: -; len: 14; CDR3aa: ASSQDKGIKNSPLH
j_gene: TRBJ2-5; v_gene: TRBV5-1; abundance: once; len: 10; CDR3aa: ASSVYQETQY
j_gene: TRBJ2-3; v_gene: TRBV9; abundance: -; len: 14; CDR3aa: ASSVGNARATDTQY
j_gene: TRBJ1-1; v_gene: TRBV10-3; abundance: once; len: 13; CDR3aa: AIRTGEELRTEAF
j_gene: TRBJ1-6; v_gene: TRBV2; abundance: -; len: 12; CDR3aa: ASSVVFGSSPLH
j_gene: TRBJ1-5; v_gene: TRBV28; abundance: -; len: 13; CDR3aa: ASSSSEALNQPQH
j_gene: TRBJ1-1; v_gene: TRBV4-1; abundance: -; len: 11; CDR3aa: ASSPTSSTEAF
j_gene: TRBJ1-1; v_gene: TRBV28; abundance: -; len: 11; CDR3aa: ASSLIIITEAF
j_gene: TRBJ2-1; v_gene: TRBV4-3; abundance: -; len: 15; CDR3aa: ASSQELPGGVYNEQF
j_gene: TRBJ1-3; v_gene: TRBV27; abundance: -; len: 12; CDR3aa: APAGFQFGNTIY
j_gene: TRBJ2-7; v_gene: TRBV5-1; abundance: -; len: 13; CDR3aa: ASSPGQGPTYEQY
j_gene: TRBJ2-7; v_gene: TRBV28; abundance: -; len: 14; CDR3aa: ASRATRTGITYEQY
j_gene: TRBJ1-1; v_gene: TRBV10-1; abundance: -; len: 12; CDR3aa: ASSEGGKGTEAF
j_gene: TRBJ2-2; v_gene: TRBV10-3; abundance: -; len: 13; CDR3aa: AIGGASGYTGELF
j_gene: TRBJ2-5; v_gene: TRBV29-1; abundance: -; len: 9; CDR3aa: SVGGRETQY
j_gene: TRBJ2-7; v_gene: TRBV12-3/TRBV12-4; abundance: -; len: 9; CDR3aa: ASSLEYEQY
j_gene: TRBJ2-5; v_gene: TRBV10-3; abundance: -; len: 14; CDR3aa: AISEGGGPLGETQY
j_gene: TRBJ2-5; v_gene: TRBV5-1; abundance: -; len: 14; CDR3aa: ASSATDRGRGETQY
j_gene: TRBJ2-1; v_gene: TRBV9; abundance: -; len: 13; CDR3aa: ASSDSGNRQNEQF
j_gene: TRBJ1-5; v_gene: TRBV13; abundance: -; len: 10; CDR3aa: ASSLGVEPQH
j_gene: TRBJ1-5; v_gene: TRBV7-2; abundance: -; len: 12; CDR3aa: ASSPGRGNQPQH
j_gene: TRBJ2-1; v_gene: TRBV5-4; abundance: -; len: 9; CDR3aa: ASSFGNEQF
j_gene: TRBJ2-5; v_gene: TRBV24-1; abundance: -; len: 16; CDR3aa: ATSDSAPGAGGVETQY
j_gene: TRBJ1-3; v_gene: TRBV7-8; abundance: -; len: 13; CDR3aa: ASSLERSSGNTIY
j_gene: TRBJ2-1; v_gene: TRBV10-3; abundance: -; len: 12; CDR3aa: AISEGRGGSEQF
j_gene: TRBJ1-1; v_gene: TRBV6-5; abundance: -; len: 10; CDR3aa: ASSYDYTEAF
j_gene: TRBJ2-1; v_gene: TRBV7-2; abundance: -; len: 15; CDR3aa: ASSLVGLAGGDNEQF
j_gene: TRBJ2-3; v_gene: TRBV10-1; abundance: -; len: 17; CDR3aa: ASSEGTDSGGSPWDTQY
j_gene: TRBJ2-1; v_gene: TRBV9; abundance: -; len: 13; CDR3aa: ASSVRWERYNEQF
j_gene: TRBJ1-1; v_gene: TRBV5-8; abundance: -; len: 14; CDR3aa: ASSFFPGAGNTEAF
j_gene: TRBJ1-2; v_gene: TRBV28; abundance: -; len: 11; CDR3aa: AISNRGQGGYT
j_gene: TRBJ2-3; v_gene: TRBV6-2/TRBV6-3; abundance: -; len: 14; CDR3aa: ASSPPPVSSTDTQY
j_gene: TRBJ1-2; v_gene: TRBV29-1; abundance: -; len: 8; CDR3aa: SVVGVGYT
j_gene: TRBJ1-2; v_gene: TRBV27; abundance: few; len: 14; CDR3aa: ASSPLGQGTNYGYT